Each of the 19 T cell receptor beta chains below was sequenced from the same sample in a study of radiation and T cells in renal cell carcinoma. The time point denotes: blood 2 weeks post-SBRT. The sample's treatment: 15 Gy SBRT to primary tumor, nephrectomy 4 weeks later. The method was immunoSEQ multiplex PCR; TCRdb's version includes in-frame clones alone and lacks a portion of them. The sample holds 100,000 to 150,000 clones, over 75% seen once. The sample here was blood, taken from a patient whose treatment included radiotherapy and nephrectomy. These receptor sequences come from a man aged 50-59 years with renal cell carcinoma.

This clone was detected only once. J is TRBJ1-2 and V is TRBV28, with D maybe TRBD1 (6 bases). The CDR3 runs 16 residues. Per germline, CDR1 MDHEN and CDR2 SYDVKM. V shed 4 bases and J shed 4 bases, with 19 bases lying between them. The CDR3 nucleotides read TGTGCCAGCAGTTCCTCCCATCCAACAGGGTCCTATGGCTACACCTTC. This gives the protein CASSSSHPTGSYGYTF.

The chain uses TRBV6-1 and TRBJ1-2; no clear D gene. The CDR3 is 14 residues long. CDR1 MNHNS and CDR2 SASEGT come from the germline V gene. Trimming pared 8 bases from V and 1 base from J, leaving 14 bases between. CDR3: CASFRDGVNYGYTF. In nucleotides, the CDR3 is TGTGCCAGCTTTAGGGATGGGGTTAACTATGGCTACACCTTC.

DNA for the CDR3: TGTGCCAGCAGGGAAACCGCCGGGACAGATGGGGAGCAGTACTTC. Amino acid sequence: CASRETAGTDGEQYF. The chain recombines TRBV2 with TRBJ2-7, with 7 bases that match TRBD1. Germline loops: CDR1 SNHLY, CDR2 FYNNEI. The ends lost 6 bases at V and 7 bases at J; junction bases unmatched: 15. This CDR3 comprises 15 residues.

This chain links TRBV5-4 with TRBJ2-7; 13 bases map to TRBD2. The ends lost 3 bases at V and 0 bases at J; junction bases unmatched: 12. Looked up from germline, CDR1 is SGHNT and CDR2 is YYREEE (reference sequence). The CDR3 runs 19 residues. The CDR3: CASSSALGTSGTISYEQYF. The CDR3 DNA follows: TGTGCCAGCAGCTCGGCTTTAGGGACTAGCGGGACCATCTCCTACGAGCAGTACTTC.

The chain has TRBV6-5 and TRBJ2-7, with D possibly being TRBD2 (6 bases). V lost 8 bases and J 2 bases, leaving 10 bases between the germline ends. Germline CDR1 reads MNHEY; CDR2 reads SVGAGI. CDR3 length equals 12 residues. The CDR3 nucleotides are TGTGCCAGCCGGGACTCCACCTACGAGCAGTACTTC. Its protein product is CASRDSTYEQYF.

The chain is built from TRBV4-3 and TRBJ2-7; 11 bases are a match to TRBD2. CDR3 size: 16 residues. CDR1 and CDR2 from the germline V gene are LGHNA and YSLEER. V was clipped by 4 bases and J by 2 bases; unmatched bases: 7. This CDR3 reads CASSPVLGLAAYEQYF. CDR3 coding DNA: TGCGCCAGCAGCCCGGTCTTGGGACTAGCGGCCTACGAGCAGTACTTC.

This sequence joins TRBV7-8 and TRBJ2-1; 8 nucleotides line up with TRBD2. Trimming took 1 base from V and 9 from J; bases not matched to a gene: 14. The CDR3 runs to 17 residues. Germline CDR1 reads SGHVS; CDR2 reads FQNEAQ. This CDR3 reads CASSLDPGLAGGSEQFF. CDR3 in DNA: TGTGCCAGCAGCTTAGACCCCGGGCTAGCGGGTGGGAGTGAGCAGTTCTTC.

Only one count was recorded for this clone. V and J are TRBV11-3 and TRBJ2-2, with D perhaps given as TRBD1 or TRBD2 (6 bases each). V shed 5 bases and J shed 5 bases, with 18 bases lying between them. The CDR3 is made up of 16 amino acids. Germline-derived CDR1 and CDR2 are SGHNT and YENEEA. The CDR3 here is CASSASWGRGTGELFF. The CDR3, as DNA: TGTGCCAGCAGCGCGTCCTGGGGGCGGGGTACCGGGGAGCTGTTTTTT. Based on the CDR3 plus reference TRBV11-3 and TRBJ2-2, the full variable domain is EAGVVQSPRYKIIEKKQPVAFWCNPISGHNTLYWYLQNLGQGPELLIRYENEEAVDDSQLPKDRFSAERLKGVDSTLKIQPAELGDSAVYLCASSASWGRGTGELFFGEGSRLTVL.

This clone was detected once. In DNA form, the CDR3 reads TGCGCCAGCAGCAAACGACAGGGCGGAGACACTGAAGCTTTCTTT. This encodes CASSKRQGGDTEAFF. This chain connects TRBV5-1 to TRBJ1-1; 7 nucleotides align to TRBD1. After removal of 4 bases from V and 3 bases from J, the junction contained 9 bases not matched to a gene. The CDR3 is 15 residues long. CDR1 is SGHRS, CDR2 YFSETQ, per germline.

A single count supports this clone. The gene calls are TRBV5-1 and TRBJ1-6, with 8 bases fitting TRBD1. CDR1 is SGHRS and CDR2 is YFSETQ in the germline V gene. CDR3 length equals 16 residues. The V and J ends lost 3 bases and 4 bases, in that order; junction bases with no gene match: 6. In DNA form, the CDR3 reads TGCGCCAGCAGCTCTGGACAGGGAAGTTATAATTCACCCCTCCACTTT. It specifies CASSSGQGSYNSPLHF.

The rearrangement links TRBV9 to TRBJ2-5; 10 nucleotides agree with TRBD1. The CDR3 sequence is 16 residues long. The ends lost 2 bases at V and 9 bases at J; junction bases unmatched: 13. The V gene's germline CDR1 is SGDLS and CDR2 YYNGEE. CDR3 region: CASSVRGDRGHGAQYF. CDR3 in DNA: TGTGCCAGCAGCGTCAGGGGGGACAGGGGCCACGGGGCCCAGTACTTC.

The V call is TRBV7-2, the J call TRBJ2-5; D may be TRBD2 (6 bases). The CDR3 contains 16 residues. Germline-derived CDR1 and CDR2 are SGHTA and FQGNSA. V lost 5 bases to trimming and J lost 4 bases, with 20 bases between them. CDR3 protein: CASSQTWDGGRETQYF. The CDR3 nucleotides read TGTGCCAGCAGCCAGACCTGGGACGGGGGAAGAGAGACCCAGTACTTC.

The genes are TRBV2 and TRBJ2-3, with 8 bases aligning to TRBD1. The J segment lost 2 bases and the V segment lost 6 bases, leaving 4 bases of the junction unmatched. This CDR3 spans 14 amino acids. Looked up from germline, CDR1 is SNHLY and CDR2 is FYNNEI. CDR3 amino acids: CASRWDRITDTQYF. Here the CDR3 DNA reads TGTGCCAGCAGGTGGGACAGGATCACAGATACGCAGTATTTT.

The chain uses TRBV10-3 and TRBJ2-1, with 13 bases identical to TRBD2. CDR1 and CDR2 (germline): ENHRY, SYGVKD. The CDR3 covers 15 residues. V was pared by 6 bases and J by 6 bases, with 5 bases of the junction left unmatched. DNA of the CDR3: TGTGCCATCAGCCCGACTAGCGGGGGGCGCAATGAGCAGTTCTTC. Encoded protein: CAISPTSGGRNEQFF.

The V and J genes are TRBV6-5 and TRBJ2-2, with 8 bases aligning to TRBD1. With 5 bases clipped from V and 6 bases from J, the junction kept 2 bases outside the gene matches. This CDR3 contains 13 residues. CDR1 is MNHEY, CDR2 SVGAGI, per germline. DNA of the CDR3: TGTGCCAGCAGTCAGGGGGCCCCCGGGGAGCTGTTTTTT. Its translation: CASSQGAPGELFF.

The chain is built from TRBV2 and TRBJ2-5; 7 bases map to TRBD2. The CDR3 runs 13 residues. The ends lost 9 bases at V and 10 bases at J; junction bases unmatched: 14. CDR1 and CDR2 (germline): SNHLY, FYNNEI. The CDR3: CASAKSGAYYQYF. CDR3 nucleotides: TGTGCCAGTGCGAAGAGCGGGGCCTATTACCAGTACTTC.

The genes are TRBV4-2 and TRBJ2-7; D remains ambiguous. Germline CDR1 and CDR2: LGHNA and YNFKEQ. The ends were cut back, 1 base at V and 0 bases at J, with 10 bases in the middle. The CDR3 is 15 amino acids. The CDR3 loop reads CASSQGRTTSYEQYF. The CDR3 DNA is TGTGCCAGCAGCCAAGGGAGAACTACCTCCTACGAGCAGTACTTC.

The chain carries TRBV7-8 and TRBJ1-2, with 9 bases identical to TRBD1. The CDR3 has 15 residues. J lost 7 bases, V lost 1 base, and 7 bases had no gene match. Germline lookup yields CDR1 SGHVS and CDR2 FQNEAQ. CDR3 sequence: CASSLGTGVPGGYTF. The CDR3 DNA reads as TGTGCCAGCAGCTTAGGGACAGGGGTGCCGGGTGGCTACACCTTC.

The chain is built from TRBV6-1 and TRBJ1-1; 10 bases align to TRBD1. CDR3 length: 15 residues. V lost 5 bases, J lost 6 bases, and 9 bases stayed unmatched. Germline-derived CDR1 and CDR2 are MNHNS and SASEGT. CDR3 bases: TGTGCCAGCAGTACGTTGGACAGGGGGTACCCTGAAGCTTTCTTT. This encodes CASSTLDRGYPEAFF.